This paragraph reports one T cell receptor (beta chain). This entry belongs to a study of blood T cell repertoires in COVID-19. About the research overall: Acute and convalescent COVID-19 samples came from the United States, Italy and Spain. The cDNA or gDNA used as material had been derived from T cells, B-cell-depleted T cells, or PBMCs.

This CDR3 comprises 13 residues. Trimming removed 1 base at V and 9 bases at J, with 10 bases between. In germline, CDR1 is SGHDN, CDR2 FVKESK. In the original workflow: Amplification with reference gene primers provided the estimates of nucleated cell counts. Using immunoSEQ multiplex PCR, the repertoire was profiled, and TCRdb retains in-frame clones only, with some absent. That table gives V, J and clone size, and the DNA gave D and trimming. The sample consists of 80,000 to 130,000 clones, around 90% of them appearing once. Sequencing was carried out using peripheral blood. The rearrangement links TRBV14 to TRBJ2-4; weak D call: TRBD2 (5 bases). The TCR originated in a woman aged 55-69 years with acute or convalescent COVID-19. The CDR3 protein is CASSQGAGGIQYF. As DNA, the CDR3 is TGTGCCAGCAGCCAAGGCGCAGGAGGCATTCAGTACTTC.